Following are 24 T cell receptor beta chains from one sample sequenced in a study of blood T cells in healthy people across ages. A second PCR of 7 to 11 cycles used a sample-barcoded 5' primer and a J-beta primer mix. MiXCR, run by TCRdb on the 5' RACE reads, gives a single entry per CDR3 protein. This sample has roughly 730,000 distinct CDR3 sequences; more than 50% occur once, and the top ten carry about a quarter. The sequencing input was blood. The receptor set was obtained from a man between 40 and 49 years old in good health.

V gene TRBV20-1 combines with J gene TRBJ2-6, with D unresolved. The V gene's germline CDR1 is DFQATT and CDR2 SNEGSKA (reference sequence). Trimming took off 2 bases at V and 0 bases at J, with 11 bases between the two ends. This CDR3 comprises 16 residues. CDR3 sequence reads: CSARSDGSSGANVLTF. CDR3 nucleotides: TGCAGTGCTAGATCGGACGGAAGCTCTGGGGCCAACGTCCTGACTTTC.

The CDR3 region is CATSRMGTSGDSYEQYF. In DNA, the CDR3 is TGTGCCACCAGCAGAATGGGGACTAGCGGGGATTCCTACGAGCAGTACTTC. The chain has TRBV15 and TRBJ2-7; 13 bases map to TRBD2. V gave up 2 bases and J gave up 1 base; unmatched junction bases: 5. The CDR3 consists of 17 residues. Germline lookup yields CDR1 LNHNV and CDR2 YYDKDF (reference sequence).

The table lists this clonotype with a few counts. The genes are TRBV7-2 and TRBJ2-7; D gene uncertain. Germline V gene data show CDR1 as SGHTA and CDR2 as FQGNSA. Trimming cost V 2 bases and J 3 bases, with 14 bases left between them. The length of the CDR3 is 15 residues. As DNA, the CDR3 is TGTGCCAGCAGCTTAACCCCGATGGGTCACTACGAGCAGTACTTC. The encoded protein is CASSLTPMGHYEQYF.

The chain joins TRBV7-2 to TRBJ1-4; the D is unclear. In germline, CDR1 is SGHTA, CDR2 FQGNSA. V was shortened by 3 bases and J by 0 bases, with 11 bases between the two germline ends. CDR3 length equals 16 residues. CDR3 nucleotides: TGTGCCAGCAGCTTCAGGCCGGCCGCAACTAATGAAAAACTGTTTTTT. This translates into CASSFRPAATNEKLFF.

The CDR3 coding sequence is TGTGCCACCAGCAGAGATGCGGCATACGAGCAGTACTTC. It encodes CATSRDAAYEQYF. The V gene is TRBV15, the J gene TRBJ2-5, with D unclear. Gene TRBJ2-7 matches the end of the DNA better, so the J call may be wrong. CDR3 length equals 13 residues. Per the germline V gene, CDR1 is LNHNV and CDR2 is YYDKDF (reference sequence).

This rearrangement joins TRBV20-1 to TRBJ2-7, with 7 positions matching TRBD1. Germline trimming cut 0 bases from V and 0 bases from J; bases unmatched to any gene: 8. Per germline, CDR1 DFQATT and CDR2 SNEGSKA (reference sequence). There are 16 residues in the CDR3. CDR3 sequence: CSARDRDSPYSYEQYF. DNA for the CDR3: TGCAGTGCTAGAGATCGGGACAGTCCTTACTCCTACGAGCAGTACTTC.

The rearrangement joins TRBV9 to TRBJ2-5; D call uncertain. The CDR3 consists of 14 residues. Germline V gives CDR1 SGDLS, CDR2 YYNGEE. Trimming left V 5 bases short and J 5 bases short, with 16 bases between. This chain's CDR3 is CASSELGTGETQYF. As DNA, the CDR3 is TGTGCCAGCAGTGAGTTAGGAACGGGCGAGACCCAGTACTTC. The full variable domain, completed using reference TRBV9 and TRBJ2-5, is DSGVTQTPKHLITATGQRVTLRCSPRSGDLSVYWYQQSLDQGLQFLIQYYNGEERAKGNILERFSAQQFPDLHSELNLSSLELGDSALYFCASSELGTGETQYFGPGTRLLVL.

The chain joins TRBV12-3 or TRBV12-4 to TRBJ2-7, with D maybe TRBD2 (5 bases). The germline V and J ends were trimmed by 7 bases and 0 bases, with 10 bases remaining between them. The length of the CDR3 is 13 residues. Written as DNA, the CDR3 is TGTGCCAGCAATAAGCGGAACTCCTACGAGCAGTACTTC. Translation: CASNKRNSYEQYF.

The chain couples TRBV5-6 to TRBJ2-3, with TRBD2 matching over 13 bases. J gave up 1 base and V 3 bases, and 11 bases lay outside the gene matches. This CDR3 spans 19 amino acids. From germline, CDR1 is SGHDT and CDR2 YYEEEE. Here the CDR3 reads CASSSVPGGLAGGTDTQYF. As DNA, the CDR3 is TGTGCCAGCAGCTCCGTCCCTGGTGGACTAGCGGGAGGCACAGATACGCAGTATTTT.

V is TRBV7-7 and J is TRBJ2-5; perhaps TRBD1 as D (6 bases). The ends were cut back, 2 bases at V and 4 bases at J, with 14 bases in the middle. The germline CDR1 and CDR2 sequences are SSHAT and FNYEAQ (reference sequence). The CDR3 totals 15 residues. The CDR3 here is CASSLLPNRAETQYF. CDR3 DNA: TGTGCCAGCAGCTTATTGCCAAACAGGGCAGAGACCCAGTACTTC.

V gene TRBV30 combines with J gene TRBJ1-1; D possibly corresponds to TRBD1 (5 bases). The V end was cut by 2 bases, the J end by 3 bases, with 13 bases between. This CDR3 spans 14 amino acids. Germline CDR1 is GTSNPN and CDR2 is SVGIG (reference sequence). CDR3 DNA sequence: TGTGCCTGGAGTCCGGGACCCGGCGACACTGAAGCTTTCTTT. It is translated as CAWSPGPGDTEAFF.

The genes are TRBV20-1 and TRBJ2-3; no clear D. Looked up from germline, CDR1 is DFQATT and CDR2 is SNEGSKA (reference sequence). This CDR3 is built from 12 residues. Trimming left V 3 bases short and J 10 bases short, with 14 bases between. CDR3 residues: CSARSPDRAQYF. The CDR3 bases are TGCAGTGCTAGGAGCCCCGATCGTGCGCAGTATTTT.

This clonotype was observed a few times. The rearrangement uses TRBV7-9 and TRBJ2-7, with no clear D. Germline-derived CDR1 and CDR2 are SEHNR and FQNEAQ (reference sequence). Deletions cut 5 bases from V and 4 bases from J, with 12 bases between. This CDR3 has 13 amino acids. The CDR3 spells CASSPPKGYEQYF. The CDR3 coding sequence is TGTGCCAGCAGCCCCCCGAAAGGGTACGAGCAGTACTTC.

This clonotype was detected only once. The V and J genes are TRBV25-1 and TRBJ1-2; a possible D gene is TRBD1 (5 bases). This CDR3 is built from 16 residues. Deletions cut 1 base from V and 10 bases from J, with 22 bases between. CDR1 and CDR2 (germline): MGHDK, SYGVNS. This chain's CDR3 is CASSELRWTKGRVYTF. Written as DNA, the CDR3 is TGTGCCAGCAGTGAATTAAGGTGGACAAAAGGACGAGTCTACACCTTC.

A note on this clonotype: Germline and junction disagree at one end, which may indicate a read error. This rearrangement joins TRBV20-1 to TRBJ2-1; no reliable D call. CDR1 is DFQATT, CDR2 SNEGSKA, per germline (reference sequence). CDR3 length: 14 amino acids. CDR3 nucleotides: TGCGGTGCTAGAGTAATGGTGGGTGCCACTGAGCAGTTCTTC. Protein: CGARVMVGATEQFF.

This chain links TRBV5-1 with TRBJ2-1; D possibly corresponds to TRBD2 (7 bases). Trimming left V 3 bases short and J 1 base short, with 14 bases between. CDR3 size: 16 residues. Germline lookup yields CDR1 SGHRS and CDR2 YFSETQ. The DNA of the CDR3 is TGCGCCAGCAGCTCTCCCGGGGGGCAGTCCTACAATGAGCAGTTCTTC. It translates to CASSSPGGQSYNEQFF.

The chain couples TRBV27 to TRBJ2-6; D not resolved. Trimming took off 6 bases at V and 1 base at J, with 7 bases between the two ends. The CDR3 has 14 residues. CDR1 and CDR2 from the germline V gene are MNHEY and SMNVEV (reference sequence). For the CDR3, the DNA is TGTGCCAGCAGGCCCCTTTCTGGGGCCAACGTCCTGACTTTC. It is translated as CASRPLSGANVLTF.

The chain couples TRBV27 to TRBJ2-5; TRBD2 matches 9 bases. Germline V lookup: CDR1 MNHEY, CDR2 SMNVEV (reference sequence). The CDR3 is 17 residues long. With 7 bases clipped from V and 2 bases from J, the junction kept 14 bases outside the gene matches. CDR3 sequence reads: CASIFPGGRGGQETQYF. CDR3 sequence (DNA): TGTGCCAGCATCTTCCCAGGGGGGCGGGGGGGGCAAGAGACCCAGTACTTC.

This chain connects TRBV20-1 to TRBJ1-6; 8 bases fit TRBD1. The germline gives CDR1 DFQATT, CDR2 SNEGSKA (reference sequence). The CDR3 contains 14 residues. The V and J ends lost 6 bases and 8 bases, in that order; junction bases with no gene match: 9. In DNA, the CDR3 is TGCAGTGCCCAAAGACAGGGGATGGATTCACCCCTCCACTTT. Translated: CSAQRQGMDSPLHF.

The V call is TRBV5-1, the J call TRBJ2-7; 10 nucleotides match TRBD1. With 3 bases clipped from V and 5 bases from J, the junction kept 11 bases outside the gene matches. The germline V gene has CDR1 SGHRS and CDR2 YFSETQ. The CDR3 spans 16 residues. The CDR3 here is CASSYMPTGGINEQYF. The CDR3 DNA reads as TGCGCCAGCAGCTACATGCCGACAGGGGGCATAAACGAGCAGTACTTC.

The chain carries TRBV20-1 and TRBJ1-1; 7 nucleotides line up with TRBD1. CDR1 is DFQATT, CDR2 SNEGSKA, per germline (reference sequence). V gave up 5 bases and J gave up 4 bases; unmatched junction bases: 7. The CDR3 contains 13 residues. CDR3 region: CSAETGSATEAFF. The CDR3, as DNA: TGCAGTGCTGAGACAGGGTCGGCCACTGAAGCTTTCTTT.

This chain connects TRBV20-1 to TRBJ2-1; D is unresolved. The CDR3 sequence is 12 residues long. Germline-derived CDR1 and CDR2 are DFQATT and SNEGSKA (reference sequence). Trimming took off 2 bases at V and 8 bases at J, with 10 bases between the two ends. This chain's CDR3 is CSARFIEHEQFF. DNA for the CDR3: TGCAGTGCTAGATTTATAGAGCATGAGCAGTTCTTC.

The chain joins TRBV27 to TRBJ1-2, with TRBD1 matching over 7 bases. The CDR3 totals 16 residues. The trim removed 6 bases at V and 2 bases at J, leaving 12 bases unmatched. Germline V gives CDR1 MNHEY, CDR2 SMNVEV (reference sequence). The chain's CDR3 is CASRPIYRGSNYGYTF. The CDR3 nucleotides are TGTGCCAGCAGACCGATTTACAGGGGTTCCAACTATGGCTACACCTTC.

The table lists this clonotype with a few counts. The chain combines TRBV7-3 with TRBJ2-3, with D perhaps being TRBD1 or TRBD2 (6 bases each). Looked up from germline, CDR1 is SGHTA and CDR2 is FQGTGA. The CDR3 length is 15 residues. V dropped 3 bases and J dropped 1 base, with 11 bases sitting between them. CDR3 region: CASSLGGSRTDTQYF. In DNA form, the CDR3 reads TGTGCCAGCAGCTTGGGGGGCAGCCGCACAGATACGCAGTATTTT.